This is a list of T cell receptor beta chains from one sample in a study of PD-L1 blockade in urothelial cancer. Produced via immunoSEQ multiplex PCR; TCRdb's table is partial and in-frame only. The table shows tens of thousands of clones, with roughly 80% occurring only once. Sequences were derived from PBMCs, sampled around atezolizumab (anti-PD-L1) treatment. These receptors were collected from a man aged 65 to 79 with urothelial cancer. CDR3s include the opening cysteine and the closing phenylalanine or tryptophan. D genes are given only for firm matches. Only part of the rows carry a size: once, few, many, or a class if the clone is expanded.

TRBJ2-3 | NA | NA | 15 | TRBV19 | TGTGCCAGTAGTATCAGGGCACAAAGCACAGATACGCAGTATTTT | CASSIRAQSTDTQYF
TRBJ1-1 | NA | NA | 13 | TRBV29-1 | TGCAGCGCTCGGGGGGGGCTGAACACTGAAGCTTTCTTT | CSARGGLNTEAFF
TRBJ1-3 | NA | few | 14 | TRBV7-2 | TGTGCCAGCACCCCTCTTCTCCTAGGAAACACCATATATTTT | CASTPLLLGNTIYF
TRBJ2-1 | TRBD2 | NA | 16 | TRBV18 | TGTGCCAGCTCACCGGTGGGACTAGGAGGTTACAATGAGCAGTTCTTC | CASSPVGLGGYNEQFF
TRBJ1-2 | NA | many | 12 | TRBV2 | TGTGCCAGCTCGGTGGGGCTTTATGGCTACACCTTC | CASSVGLYGYTF
TRBJ2-7 | TRBD1 | NA | 17 | TRBV11-2 | TGTGCCAGCAGCTTGGGTTCCGGACAGGGTCCCTCCTACGAGCAGTACTTC | CASSLGSGQGPSYEQYF
TRBJ1-1 | TRBD1 | NA | 15 | TRBV28 | TGTGCCAGCAGTTTTCGGGACAGATTAAACACTGAAGCTTTCTTT | CASSFRDRLNTEAFF
TRBJ1-2 | NA | NA | 13 | TRBV7-2 | TGTGCCAGCAGCCCCGACAAGAACTATGGCTACACCTTC | CASSPDKNYGYTF
TRBJ1-5 | NA | NA | 11 | TRBV28 | TGTGCCACTAGAGGGGGACAGCCCCAGCATTTT | CATRGGQPQHF
TRBJ1-1 | NA | NA | 14 | TRBV11-2 | TGTGCCAGCAGCTTTCTCGCTGAGGAGACTGAAGCTTTCTTT | CASSFLAEETEAFF
TRBJ1-1 | TRBD1 | few | 15 | TRBV4-3 | TGCGCCAGCAGCCAAGATCCACAGGGGGCCACTGAAGCTTTCTTT | CASSQDPQGATEAFF
TRBJ1-1 | NA | NA | 12 | TRBV28 | TGTGCCAGCAGTTTGGTACCAGGAAAGGTTCTCTTT | CASSLVPGKVLF
TRBJ2-5 | TRBD2 | NA | 16 | TRBV5-1 | TGCGCCAGCAGCTTGGGACTAGCGGGGGGACAAGAGACCCAGTACTTC | CASSLGLAGGQETQYF
TRBJ2-1 | TRBD1 | NA | 16 | TRBV5-1 | TGCGCCAGCAGCCCCAAAGGGGGCCCCACTACCAATGAGCAGTTCTTC | CASSPKGGPTTNEQFF
TRBJ1-5 | NA | NA | 14 | TRBV28 | TGTGCCAGCAGCGCCCCAGGGGAGAGGTGGCCCCAGCATTTT | CASSAPGERWPQHF
TRBJ2-7 | TRBD1 | NA | 16 | TRBV4-2 | TGTGCCAGCAGCCAAGACAGGGGGCGAACGACCTACGAGCAGTACTTC | CASSQDRGRTTYEQYF
TRBJ2-7 | TRBD1 | NA | 15 | TRBV7-2 | TGTGCCAGCAGCTCCTCGGGACAGGGCGCCTACGAGCAGTACTTC | CASSSSGQGAYEQYF